The 29 T cell receptor beta chains below all came from one sample that was sequenced in a study of blood T cells in healthy people across ages. Primed by a sample-barcoded 5' primer and a J-beta primer mix, a second PCR proceeded for about 6 to 11 cycles. A single record per CDR3 protein comes from TCRdb applying MiXCR to the 5' RACE reads. The repertoire holds 2 million or so distinct CDR3 sequences, with around half as singletons. What was sequenced was blood. The receptors derive from a woman aged 40 to 50 in good health.

This clonotype was observed a handful of times. V and J are TRBV12-3 or TRBV12-4 and TRBJ2-5, with D tentatively TRBD1 (5 bases). V was shortened by 5 bases and J by 2 bases, with 15 bases between the two germline ends. This CDR3 is 15 amino acids long. CDR3: CASSPRRQRQETQYF. The CDR3 region has the DNA TGTGCCAGCAGTCCCCGCCGACAGAGACAAGAGACCCAGTACTTC.

The CDR3 loop reads CASSVTGGHLDEQFF. The CDR3 region has the DNA TGTGCCAGCAGCGTCACGGGGGGGCATCTCGATGAGCAGTTCTTC. This chain connects TRBV7-3 to TRBJ2-1, with TRBD2 matching 8 bases. V gave up 5 bases and J gave up 8 bases; unmatched junction bases: 11. Germline lookup yields CDR1 SGHTA and CDR2 FQGTGA. The CDR3 has 15 amino acids.

The chain is built from TRBV3-1 and TRBJ1-1; perhaps TRBD1 as D (5 bases). V lost 1 base to trimming and J lost 1 base, with 7 bases between them. CDR1 is LGHDT and CDR2 is YNNKEL in the germline V gene (reference sequence). CDR3 size: 14 residues. CDR3 protein: CASSQGGENTEAFF. The CDR3 DNA is TGTGCCAGCAGCCAAGGAGGGGAGAACACTGAAGCTTTCTTT.

This clonotype was seen at least ten times. The genes are TRBV11-2 and TRBJ2-6; D is unresolved. The V gene's germline CDR1 is SGHAT and CDR2 FQNNGV. The CDR3 has 13 residues. V was clipped by 2 bases and J by 3 bases, with 2 bases between them. The CDR3 loop is CASSLFGANVLTF. DNA of the CDR3: TGTGCCAGCAGCTTATTTGGGGCCAACGTCCTGACTTTC. The complete variable domain, with remaining parts taken from reference TRBV11-2 and TRBJ2-6, reads EAGVAQSPRYKIIEKRQSVAFWCNPISGHATLYWYQQILGQGPKLLIQFQNNGVVDDSQLPKDRFSAERLKGVDSTLKIQPAKLEDSAVYLCASSLFGANVLTFGAGSRLTVL.

The chain's CDR3 is CASSQEQGKSWNYGYTF. The CDR3 DNA sequence: TGCGCCAGCAGCCAAGAGCAGGGGAAAAGTTGGAACTATGGCTACACCTTC. The chain joins TRBV4-3 to TRBJ1-2, with D maybe TRBD1 (6 bases). The CDR3 has 17 residues. Trimming cost V 0 bases and J 2 bases, with 16 bases left between them. CDR1 LGHNA and CDR2 YSLEER come from the germline V gene.

This chain uses TRBV20-1 with TRBJ2-3; 10 positions agree with TRBD2. The trim removed 0 bases at V and 4 bases at J, leaving 4 bases unmatched. The germline CDR1 and CDR2 sequences are DFQATT and SNEGSKA (reference sequence). The CDR3 is made up of 15 amino acids. Written as DNA, the CDR3 is TGCAGTGCTAGAGAGGCTAGCGGGGGCCCAGATACGCAGTATTTT. It is translated as CSAREASGGPDTQYF.

The chain uses TRBV24-1 and TRBJ2-7; 9 nucleotides match TRBD1. Trimming removed 3 bases from V and 3 bases from J; junction bases left unmatched: 5. The germline V gene has CDR1 KGHDR and CDR2 SFDVKD. There are 15 residues in the CDR3. CDR3 sequence (DNA): TGTGCCACCAGTGATAAGGGACAGGGTATCTACGAGCAGTACTTC. The encoded protein is CATSDKGQGIYEQYF.

The chain couples TRBV6-5 to TRBJ2-6, with 9 bases that match TRBD1. J lost 0 bases, V lost 3 bases, and 9 bases had no gene match. Germline lookup yields CDR1 MNHEY and CDR2 SVGAGI. There are 19 residues in the CDR3. DNA of the CDR3: TGTGCCAGCAGTTATCTAGGACAGGGGTCTTCCTCTGGGGCCAACGTCCTGACTTTC. Translation: CASSYLGQGSSSGANVLTF.

The chain has TRBV7-8 and TRBJ1-5; possibly TRBD1 for D (5 bases). Between the trimmed V and J ends, which lost 0 bases and 4 bases, there was a span of 13 bases. The CDR3 totals 16 residues. The germline gives CDR1 SGHVS, CDR2 FQNEAQ. The CDR3 here is CASSLATEGVNQPQHF. The CDR3 nucleotides read TGTGCCAGCAGCTTAGCCACAGAAGGGGTGAATCAGCCCCAGCATTTT.

This chain links TRBV20-1 with TRBJ2-1, with 10 bases aligning to TRBD2. V lost 7 bases and J lost 13; bases outside the gene matches: 25. The CDR3 extends over 17 amino acids. CDR1 and CDR2 (germline): DFQATT, SNEGSKA (reference sequence). CDR3 coding DNA: TGCAGTGTTCGATATCCGGGACTAGCGCAGGGGGAAGAGACCCAGTTCTTC. As protein: CSVRYPGLAQGEETQFF.

For this clonotype: One end of the junction varies from germline; a read error may be responsible. This chain connects TRBV9 to TRBJ2-3; tentatively, D is TRBD2 (6 bases). This CDR3 is 14 amino acids long. Germline V gene data show CDR1 as SGDLS and CDR2 as YYNGEE. The CDR3 spells CASNRGLSTDTKYF. CDR3 DNA sequence: TGTGCCAGCAATAGGGGACTCTCCACAGATACGAAGTATTTT.

The chain uses TRBV4-2 and TRBJ2-2; 9 bases map to TRBD2. The germline V gene encodes CDR1 LGHNA and CDR2 YNFKEQ. V lost 4 bases to trimming and J lost 4 bases; unmatched junction nucleotides: 7. The CDR3 covers 16 residues. CDR3 loop: CASSPSGEEFTGELFF. In DNA, the CDR3 is TGTGCCAGCAGCCCTAGCGGGGAAGAGTTCACCGGGGAGCTGTTTTTT.

This chain joins TRBV7-8 and TRBJ2-7; D is ambiguous. Looked up from germline, CDR1 is SGHVS and CDR2 is FQNEAQ. The V end was cut by 5 bases, the J end by 6 bases, with 11 bases between. This CDR3 spans 12 amino acids. This CDR3 is CASSPLWGEQYF. The DNA for the CDR3 is TGTGCCAGCAGCCCCCTGTGGGGCGAGCAGTACTTC.

The chain joins TRBV7-3 to TRBJ1-1; D may be TRBD1 (5 bases). Germline V gene lookup returns CDR1 SGHTA and CDR2 FQGTGA. The length of the CDR3 is 15 residues. V was clipped by 1 base and J by 3 bases, with 12 bases between them. As DNA, the CDR3 is TGTGCCAGCAGCTTAAGGGGGGACGTCTACACTGAAGCTTTCTTT. Its protein product is CASSLRGDVYTEAFF.

The chain uses TRBV6-1 and TRBJ1-6, with D perhaps TRBD1 (6 bases). This CDR3 has 19 residues. V lost 5 bases to trimming and J lost 6 bases, with 26 bases between them. The germline V gene has CDR1 MNHNS and CDR2 SASEGT. As DNA, the CDR3 is TGTGCCAGCAGTCGACAGGTCAGGGGCCTCGACAGCATTAATTCACCCCTCCACTTT. Amino acids: CASSRQVRGLDSINSPLHF.

This rearrangement joins TRBV6-6 to TRBJ1-2; D is uncertain. The CDR3 is 12 amino acids. V was clipped by 2 bases and J by 7 bases, with 8 bases between them. CDR1 is MNHNY and CDR2 is SVGAGI in the germline V gene (reference sequence). The CDR3 region is CASSYLRSGYTF. As DNA, the CDR3 is TGTGCCAGCAGTTACCTCCGAAGTGGCTACACCTTC.

The chain recombines TRBV6-5 with TRBJ2-1; the D gene could be TRBD1 or TRBD2 (5 bases each). V lost 6 bases and J 5 bases, leaving 11 bases between the germline ends. CDR3 size: 13 residues. Germline values: CDR1 MNHEY, CDR2 SVGAGI. The DNA of the CDR3 is TGTGCCAGCAGCCGGGACGTTAACAATGAGCAGTTCTTC. It codes for CASSRDVNNEQFF.

The chain employs TRBV10-1 and TRBJ2-3, with D possibly matching TRBD2 (5 bases). Germline CDR1 and CDR2: WNHNN and SYGVQD (reference sequence). Trimming removed 3 bases from V and 3 bases from J, with 10 bases in between. This CDR3 contains 14 residues. This CDR3 reads CASSETTGTDTQYF. The CDR3, as DNA: TGCGCCAGCAGTGAAACGACGGGGACAGATACGCAGTATTTT.

This clonotype has a handful of counts. CDR3 residues: CASSITTVSSYNEQFF. In DNA, the CDR3 is TGTGCCAGCAGCATCACGACAGTAAGCTCCTACAATGAGCAGTTCTTC. This chain connects TRBV7-9 to TRBJ2-1; D might be TRBD1 (5 bases). V dropped 5 bases and J dropped 0 bases, with 14 bases sitting between them. CDR3 size: 16 residues. The germline gives CDR1 SEHNR, CDR2 FQNEAQ (reference sequence).

The genes are TRBV6-6 and TRBJ2-5, with TRBD1 as a possible D gene (7 bases). Deletions cut 2 bases from V and 4 bases from J, with 20 bases between. CDR3 length equals 17 residues. Germline lookup yields CDR1 MNHNY and CDR2 SVGAGI (reference sequence). CDR3: CASSYDGAGGGPETQYF. The CDR3 DNA reads TGTGCCAGCAGTTACGACGGGGCAGGGGGAGGCCCAGAGACCCAGTACTTC.

The genes are TRBV4-2 and TRBJ2-1; D remains unclear. The CDR3 is 13 amino acids. Looked up from germline, CDR1 is LGHNA and CDR2 is YNFKEQ. V was pared by 0 bases and J by 6 bases, with 6 bases between. The CDR3 loop is CASSQDPPNEQFF. Here the CDR3 DNA reads TGTGCCAGCAGCCAAGATCCTCCCAATGAGCAGTTCTTC.

This clonotype was picked up one time. This chain uses TRBV3-1 with TRBJ2-5, with 7 positions matching TRBD1. The CDR3 totals 16 residues. Germline V lookup: CDR1 LGHDT, CDR2 YNNKEL (reference sequence). V trimming: 3 bases; J trimming: 0 bases; junction bases outside the gene matches: 7. CDR3 in amino acids: CASSQEGGKYQETQYF. DNA for the CDR3: TGTGCCAGCAGCCAGGAAGGGGGCAAGTACCAAGAGACCCAGTACTTC.

This clonotype was seen only once. V and J are TRBV20-1 and TRBJ2-5, with a weak D call TRBD2 (6 bases). The length of the CDR3 is 14 residues. V was cut by 1 base and J by 5 bases, with 14 bases left in between. CDR1 is DFQATT and CDR2 is SNEGSKA in the germline V gene (reference sequence). The CDR3 coding sequence is TGCAGTGCTAGAGGTGGATGGGGAGGCGAGACCCAGTACTTC. Translation gives CSARGGWGGETQYF.

This chain links TRBV15 with TRBJ2-1; TRBD1 matches at 10 bases. The junction had 4 bases not matched to a gene; V was cut back by 3 bases and J by 5 bases. The CDR3 is 15 residues long. CDR1 is LNHNV, CDR2 YYDKDF, per germline (reference sequence). CDR3 nucleotide sequence: TGTGCCACCAGCAGTGCGGGACAGGGGCACAATGAGCAGTTCTTC. Amino acid sequence: CATSSAGQGHNEQFF.

This clonotype was counted a single time. This chain links TRBV6-5 with TRBJ2-6, with D perhaps assigned TRBD1 or TRBD2 (5 bases each). The germline V gene encodes CDR1 MNHEY and CDR2 SVGAGI. The CDR3 totals 16 residues. V gave up 0 bases and J gave up 0 bases, with 6 bases separating them. The CDR3 reads CASSYSGTSGANVLTF. In nucleotides, the CDR3 is TGTGCCAGCAGTTACTCGGGGACCTCTGGGGCCAACGTCCTGACTTTC.

This clonotype was picked up a small number of times. V gene TRBV7-2 combines with J gene TRBJ2-7; 11 bases align to TRBD2. CDR1 is SGHTA and CDR2 is FQGNSA in the germline V gene. The CDR3 consists of 15 residues. The V segment lost 4 bases and the J segment 3 bases; nucleotides outside the gene matches: 5. Written as DNA, the CDR3 is TGTGCCAGCAGCTCAGTGACTAGCGGGGTCTACGAGCAGTACTTC. It codes for CASSSVTSGVYEQYF.

The sample holds many counts of this clonotype. The chain has TRBV27 and TRBJ2-7, with 9 nucleotides matching TRBD1. Germline V gene data show CDR1 as MNHEY and CDR2 as SMNVEV (reference sequence). V lost 6 bases and J lost 5; bases outside the gene matches: 5. This CDR3 has 13 residues. This CDR3 reads CASSPGTGNEQYF. In DNA, the CDR3 is TGTGCCAGCAGCCCCGGGACAGGGAACGAGCAGTACTTC.

V and J are TRBV4-3 and TRBJ2-1; 8 bases line up with TRBD1. CDR1 and CDR2 (germline): LGHNA, YSLEER. J gave up 9 bases and V 2 bases, and 3 bases lay outside the gene matches. CDR3 length: 13 residues. Here the CDR3 reads CASSQKTGVEQFF. For the CDR3, the DNA is TGCGCCAGCAGCCAAAAGACAGGGGTTGAGCAGTTCTTC.

In its sample, this clonotype was seen a few times. The CDR3, as DNA: TGTGCCAGCAGTTTAGGGGTTCCAGTGAATGAGCAGTTCTTC. Protein sequence: CASSLGVPVNEQFF. V usage is TRBV27 and J usage is TRBJ2-1; D not certain. V lost 2 bases and J lost 7, with 12 bases in between. Per germline, CDR1 MNHEY and CDR2 SMNVEV (reference sequence). The CDR3 runs 14 residues.